The T cell receptor beta chain under discussion was sequenced for a study of blood T cell repertoires in COVID-19 (dated by TCRdb to about 2020). Broadly, across the study: The collaborator samples originated in the United States, Italy and Spain and spanned the acute and convalescent phases of COVID-19. Samples came from the ongoing ImmuneRACE study (first 160 participants) plus 1,254 subjects from 6 global collaborators. Where available, HLA class I and class II types were obtained from metadata supplied by the sample provider rather than from assay-based typing. The repertoires were made available in a free public database intended to serve as a resource for research on the immune response to SARS-CoV-2. The prospective study material was composed of cDNA or gDNA derived from T cells, B-cell-depleted T cells, or PBMCs. The sample metadata nearly always contained a de-identified subject ID, COVID-19 status, age in years and sex. Deeply sampled blood TCRbeta repertoires from subjects exposed to, actively infected with, or recovered from COVID-19 were included in the dataset. The research as a whole found: How much clinical and demographic metadata was included differed by source and by participant, and the metadata was provided uncurated.

TCRbeta CDR3 regions were amplified from genomic DNA by means of the immunoSEQ Assay, a bias-controlled multiplex PCR. On the study's bioinformatics: Nucleated cell counts per sample were estimated from amplification of reference gene primers within the assay. To quantify the absolute abundance of each unique TCRbeta CDR3 rearrangement, sequence reads were collapsed and filtered. For each sample, productive Simpson clonality was calculated as the square root of Simpson's diversity index across productive rearrangements. What TCRdb holds here is the immuneACCESS table cut down to in-frame rearrangements. Part of the clones is not present; checked against another copy, under half of the missing clones reflect an unresolved V gene, and the others are unexplained. From that table come the V and J calls and clone size; the DNA was used to work out D and trimming. The sample table holds about 500,000 clones, of which 87% were seen once. 0.7% of the sample is held by the ten biggest clonotypes.

To note about this clone: The antigen it recognizes is unknown. No base-level quality is on record; no much larger clone is a single base apart.

The CDR3 starts with the cysteine, ends with the phenylalanine, and has 13 residues. Only the CDR3 DNA is retained, 39 bases long and in frame from the first base. As encoded in the germline V gene, CDR1 is ENHRY while CDR2 is SYGVKD. Trimming takes 6 bases off V and 5 bases off J; junction bases not matched to a gene: 3. Enrolling through a virtual design, the prospective study's participants ranged in age from roughly 18 to 95 years and lived across about two dozen United States geographic areas. Cohort assignment in the prospective study relied on participant-reported clinical history from a screening survey and a study questionnaire. Recovered participants in ImmuneRACE Cohort 3 were defined by two consecutive negative NP/OP PCR tests, clearance by a healthcare professional, or resolution of symptoms. Mobile phlebotomists in the prospective study collected whole blood, serum and a nasopharyngeal or oropharyngeal swab from every participant. Additional blood draws and questionnaires over an approximately 2-month period could optionally be provided by prospective study participants. Prospective study blood samples were shipped either frozen or at room temperature before DNA extraction.

Specimen: PBMCs or T cells enriched from blood (not recorded which). The clonotype was recovered from a woman between 18 and 30 years old who had recovered from COVID-19. The sequence links TRBV10-3 to TRBJ2-7; the central 11 bases match TRBD2. The nucleotide sequence reads TGTGCCATCAGGGCTAGCGGGGGGAACGAGCAGTACTTC. Protein translation: CAIRASGGNEQYF.